Given below is one T cell receptor (beta chain) in context. The antigen this receptor binds is unknown. No qualities accompany the bases; no much larger clone lies one base away. V lost 7 bases and J lost 3 bases, and the count of bases not matched to a germline gene is 9. As encoded in the germline V gene, CDR1 is SQVTM while CDR2 is ANQGSEA. The CDR3 has 15 amino acids, counting the end cysteine and phenylalanine. The only DNA kept is the CDR3, 45 bases in frame from the first base. The sample comes from a study of beta chain features in type 1 diabetes listed by TCRdb under 2018. Describing the broader study: Mean age, gender distribution, total cell number and subset yield did not differ between patients and healthy donors. A total of about 110 million sorted cells were examined across all samples, and the number of cells per subset was strongly correlated with RNA yield. Whereas all 28 donors provided naive and central memory subsets, regulatory and stem cell-like memory subsets were isolated from just 8 patients and about 8 healthy donors. The study compared the TCRB repertoires of sorted circulating CD4+ T cell subsets in recently diagnosed type 1 diabetes patients with those in matched healthy donors.

Paper-wide results and their limitations: The naive, central memory and regulatory TCRB repertoires appeared to resemble one another more closely among patients than among healthy donors. Because the HLA sub-analyses included only small numbers of individuals, any influence of HLA type on TCRB rearrangement was left unresolved. Shorter templates might be favored by PCR, yet because patient and control samples were amplified and corrected together, any such skew would affect both groups equally. Because cDNA was sequenced instead of genomic DNA, activated cells with high expression could be over-represented, although the groups did not differ in activation or CD3 levels. At VDJ recombination sites, type 1 diabetes patients had fewer insertions and more deleted nucleotides, which implies abnormalities in thymic rearrangement. Type 1 diabetes patients showed a moderate but significant shortening of TCRB CDR3 length in all four CD4+ subsets.

All of the isolated RNA was reverse transcribed with the High Capacity cDNA Reverse Transcription Kit, so expressed TCRB transcripts were sequenced. Deep immunoSEQ sequencing was applied to naive, central memory and regulatory T cell samples, giving an average of approximately 4 million total reads per sample. After sorted cells were lysed in RLT buffer, RNA was extracted with DNase-treated RNeasy Micro or Mini kits, with the choice depending on cell number. Each cell subset was processed separately to prevent cross-contamination, with patient and healthy donor samples processed together. The immunoSEQ multiplex PCR was used to amplify TCRB sequences from cDNA, yielding 87-bp fragments that span the CDR3 region. Amplicons were sequenced on the Illumina HiSeq platform. For the original study's pipeline: PCR bias was corrected computationally using synthetic template baselines, and reads within Hamming distance 2 were collapsed, with unmergeable singletons discarded. Reads were aligned against IMGT to assign V, D and J genes, CDR3 length and insertions or deletions at six rearrangement sites. Within each subset, clonotype counts were normalized to the number of sorted cells before true diversity and Gini coefficients were calculated with the tcR R package. The overlap coefficient, calculated on TCRB nucleotide sequences, was used to quantify repertoire sharing. The clones in this table, taken by TCRdb from immuneACCESS, are in-frame only. Not every clone is retained; where verified, under half of the shortfall comes from an unresolved V gene, and the cause of the rest is unknown. D and trimming were read from the DNA, whereas the V and J calls and clone size are those reported in that table. The sample table holds about 290,000 clones, of which under 8.5% were seen once. The top ten clones comprise 1% of the sample.

Each donor gave one peripheral blood draw, roughly 120 mL on average, collected into heparinised tubes. Using a panel that included CD45RO, CCR7, CD25, CD127, CD95 and CD27, naive, central memory, regulatory and stem cell-like memory CD4+ T cells were sorted on a BD FACSAria II. All sorted populations exceeded 95% purity. Right away, PBMCs were isolated by Lymphoprep density gradient centrifugation and were stained directly, with no culture step. So that batch effects would be minimized, each experiment stained and sorted samples in pairs, pairing one healthy donor with one patient. The chain is made from TRBV29-1 and TRBJ2-1; TRBD2 lines up with 10 middle nucleotides. Sequenced input: central memory CD4+ T cells from blood. The clonotype comes from a young woman in good health. The nucleotide sequence reads as follows: TGCAGCGGGGAGGGACTAGCGACTCTCTACAATGAGCAGTTCTTC. It encodes CSGEGLATLYNEQFF.